Below are 8 T cell receptor beta chains sequenced from a single sample in a study of T cells in Graves' hyperthyroidism and ophthalmopathy. Amplification yielded TCR beta CDR3 regions, with RNA transcripts as the source. First-round RT-PCR with HTBI primers amplified the TCR CDR3 region. MiXCR was run by TCRdb on the multiplex PCR reads, yielding one entry per CDR3 protein. This table has around 560,000 distinct CDR3 sequences, roughly 17% appearing once. The sample taken for sequencing was blood. All receptors derive from a woman between 18 and 29 years old with Graves' hyperthyroidism.

The genes are TRBV12-3 or TRBV12-4 and TRBJ1-6, with D maybe TRBD1 (5 bases). The germline V and J ends were trimmed by 5 bases and 4 bases, with 12 bases remaining between them. The CDR3 contains 15 residues. The CDR3 loop reads CASSPTGLYNSPLHF. The CDR3 region has the DNA TGTGCCAGCAGTCCTACGGGACTGTATAATTCACCCCTCCACTTT.

This clonotype was counted many times. The chain combines TRBV7-8 with TRBJ2-3; TRBD1 matches at 7 bases. The CDR3 is made up of 16 amino acids. The V gene end was trimmed by 5 bases and the J gene end by 7 bases; junction bases not matched to a gene: 15. Per germline, CDR1 SGHVS and CDR2 FQNEAQ. The CDR3 is CASSVRTGKNTHTQYF. The DNA of the CDR3 is TGTGCCAGCAGCGTACGGACAGGAAAAAATACCCATACGCAGTATTTT.

The sample holds many counts of this clonotype. The chain is built from TRBV7-2 and TRBJ2-3; tentative D call: TRBD2 (6 bases). Germline V gives CDR1 SGHTA, CDR2 FQGNSA. V lost 7 bases, J lost 1 base, and 9 bases lay in between. The CDR3 sequence is 13 residues long. Here the CDR3 DNA reads TGTGCCAGCAACCCTAGCGGCACAGATACGCAGTATTTT. Residues: CASNPSGTDTQYF.

This clonotype occurred many times. The DNA for the CDR3 is TGTGCCAGCAGCTTACTGGCTACCGGCACTGAAGCTTTCTTT. Residues: CASSLLATGTEAFF. The chain uses TRBV7-9 and TRBJ1-1; D is ambiguous. The CDR3 spans 14 residues. The V and J ends lost 2 bases and 4 bases respectively, with 11 bases between them. CDR1 SEHNR and CDR2 FQNEAQ come from the germline V gene (reference sequence).

The chain carries TRBV4-3 and TRBJ2-1; maybe TRBD1 (5 bases). Per the germline V gene, CDR1 is LGHNA and CDR2 is YSLEER. V gave up 3 bases and J gave up 8 bases, with 8 bases separating them. The CDR3 runs to 12 residues. The DNA of the CDR3 is TGCGCCAGCAGCCAGAGACAGTATGAGCAGTTCTTC. It encodes CASSQRQYEQFF.

This clonotype was counted at least ten times. The rearrangement uses TRBV3-1 and TRBJ1-5; perhaps TRBD1 as D (6 bases). V lost 3 bases to trimming and J lost 6 bases, with 12 bases between them. The CDR3 loop spans 14 amino acids. CDR1 is LGHDT and CDR2 is YNNKEL in the germline V gene (reference sequence). CDR3: CASSQWGPGQPQHF. CDR3 nucleotide sequence: TGTGCCAGCAGCCAGTGGGGGCCTGGTCAGCCCCAGCATTTT. Filled out from reference TRBV3-1 and TRBJ1-5, the complete variable domain reads DTAVSQTPKYLVTQMGNDKSIKCEQNLGHDTMYWYKQDSKKFLKIMFSYNNKELIINETVPNRFSPKSPDKAHLNLHINSLELGDSAVYFCASSQWGPGQPQHFGDGTRLSIL.

The chain carries TRBV19 and TRBJ1-1, with 10 nucleotides matching TRBD1. Germline-derived CDR1 and CDR2 are LNHDA and SQIVND (reference sequence). CDR3 size: 15 residues. V was clipped by 5 bases and J by 1 base; unmatched bases: 4. CDR3 DNA: TGTGCCAGTAGTGTCGACAGGGGGCAGAACACTGAAGCTTTCTTT. Protein product: CASSVDRGQNTEAFF.

In this sample, this clonotype turned up a few times. This chain connects TRBV7-9 to TRBJ2-2; the match to TRBD2 covers 8 bases. Germline lookup yields CDR1 SEHNR and CDR2 FQNEAQ (reference sequence). The CDR3 loop spans 15 amino acids. Unmatched junction bases numbered 11, after V lost 11 bases and J lost 3 bases. CDR3 nucleotides: TGTGCCGTAGGTGGGAGCGGGAGCTACACCGGGGAGCTGTTTTTT. It is translated as CAVGGSGSYTGELFF.